These T cell receptor beta chains were read from a single sample in a study of early T cells in non-severe SARS-CoV-2 infection. Using its own MiXCR run on the 5' RACE reads, TCRdb lists one record per CDR3 protein. The profile shows 45,000 to 55,000 distinct CDR3 sequences, under 7.5% of them singletons. Sequenced here: whole blood, sampled at baseline. These receptors originate from an adult who was a healthcare worker with PCR-confirmed SARS-CoV-2 infection or an uninfected control (not recorded which). CDR3s include the opening cysteine and the closing phenylalanine or tryptophan. Fields, in order: clone size, V gene, D gene, J gene, CDR3 DNA, CDR3 protein. The D gene is left open where the match is weak. The size of a clone is reported for some rows only, either as once, few or many, or as a class for expanded clones.

few	TRBV11-3	TRBD2	TRBJ2-1	TGTGCCAGCAGCCAGGGACTAGTGGCCGGGAATGAGCAGTTCTTC	CASSQGLVAGNEQFF
many	TRBV4-3	NA	TRBJ2-6	TGCGCCAGCAGCCAAGATCCTTTCTCTGGGGCCAACGTCCTGACTTTC	CASSQDPFSGANVLTF
many	TRBV18	TRBD1	TRBJ2-1	TGTGCCAGCTCGTCGGGACAGGGGGCCTACAATGAGCAGTTCTTC	CASSSGQGAYNEQFF
many	TRBV6-2/TRBV6-3	NA	TRBJ2-7	TGTGCCAGCAGACGACAGCCCTCCTACGAGCAGTACTTC	CASRRQPSYEQYF
NA	TRBV5-1	NA	TRBJ2-7	TGCGCCAGCAGCACCGGGAGAGGCGAGCAGTACTTC	CASSTGRGEQYF
many	TRBV29-1	NA	TRBJ2-5	TGCAGCCCCGTGTCGCCCCAAGAGACCCAGTACTTC	CSPVSPQETQYF
many	TRBV2	NA	TRBJ2-3	TGTGCCAGCAGTGATCCTTCCACAGATACGCAGTATTTT	CASSDPSTDTQYF
many	TRBV11-2	TRBD1	TRBJ2-1	TGTGCCAGCAGCTTGATGGGGACAGGGTCCAGGGGGGAGCAGTTCTTC	CASSLMGTGSRGEQFF
many	TRBV7-2	TRBD2	TRBJ2-3	TGTGCCAGCAGCCCCAGTGTAGGACTAGCGGGGCTATCAGATACGCAGTATTTT	CASSPSVGLAGLSDTQYF
NA	TRBV24-1	TRBD2	TRBJ2-5	TGTGCCACCAGTGATTTCGGGCTAGCGGGGACTGAAGAGACCCAGTACTTC	CATSDFGLAGTEETQYF
once	TRBV5-1	TRBD1	TRBJ2-1	TGCGCCAGCAGCTCCGGACAGGGGGCGAACAATGAGCAGTTCTTC	CASSSGQGANNEQFF
NA	TRBV3-1	NA	TRBJ1-4	TGTGCCAGCAGCCCCATCCGGGCCCCGCCTGGAAAACTGTTTTTT	CASSPIRAPPGKLFF
many	TRBV15	NA	TRBJ2-2	TGTGCCACCAGCAGAATCGAGGGGACCGGGGAGCTGTTTTTT	CATSRIEGTGELFF
NA	TRBV4-3	NA	TRBJ1-1	TGCGCCAGCAGTATTGCGGACAGGAACACTGAAGCTTTCTTT	CASSIADRNTEAFF
few	TRBV20-1	TRBD1	TRBJ1-5	TGCAGTGCTGGCCCCGGGACAGTTCACAATCAGCCCCAGCATTTT	CSAGPGTVHNQPQHF
NA	TRBV5-5	TRBD1	TRBJ1-2	TGTGCCAGCAGCTTGATTGAAACGTATCAGGGGGGTGGCTACACCTTC	CASSLIETYQGGGYTF